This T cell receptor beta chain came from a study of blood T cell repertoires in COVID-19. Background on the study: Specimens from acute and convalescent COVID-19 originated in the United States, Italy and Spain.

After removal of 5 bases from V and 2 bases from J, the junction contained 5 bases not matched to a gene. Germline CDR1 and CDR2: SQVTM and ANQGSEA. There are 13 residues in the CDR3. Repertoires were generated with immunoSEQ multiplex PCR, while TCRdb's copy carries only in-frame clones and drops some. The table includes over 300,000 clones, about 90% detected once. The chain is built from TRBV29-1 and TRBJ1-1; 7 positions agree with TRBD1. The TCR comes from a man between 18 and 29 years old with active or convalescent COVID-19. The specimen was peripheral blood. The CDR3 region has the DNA TGCAGCGTTATTCAGGGGGGTAACACTGAAGCTTTCTTT. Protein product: CSVIQGGNTEAFF.